The 8 T cell receptor beta chains in this list originate from one sample, sequenced in a study of blood T cell repertoires in COVID-19. Assay: immunoSEQ multiplex PCR; the TCRdb copy retains only in-frame clones and omits some. The sample has about 56,000 clones, 89% seen once. Material: peripheral blood. The source of these receptors is a human donor in a cohort sampled during active COVID-19.

V usage is TRBV3-1 (or the pseudogene TRBV3-2) and J usage is TRBJ2-7, with 8 nucleotides matching TRBD2. This CDR3 region has 13 residues. Per germline, CDR1 LGHDT and CDR2 YNNKEL (reference sequence). J gave up 11 bases and V 1 base, and 7 bases lay outside the gene matches. The CDR3: CASSQAGGAFKYF. DNA of the CDR3: TGTGCCAGCAGCCAAGCCGGGGGGGCGTTTAAGTACTTC.

This clone was recorded only once. At one of its ends the junction is not consistent with the germline gene, which may arise from a read error. This chain connects TRBV7-7 to TRBJ1-2, with D maybe TRBD1 (5 bases). The V gene's germline CDR1 is SSHAT and CDR2 FNYEAQ (reference sequence). CDR3 length equals 22 residues. CDR3 region: CASSFVEVDQGEPRRANYGYTF. CDR3 nucleotides: TGTGCTAGCAGCTTCGTCGAGGTCGATCAGGGTGAGCCGCGGCGAGCTAACTATGGCTACACCTTC.

This clone was counted a single time. The chain uses TRBV2 and TRBJ2-7; D possibly corresponds to TRBD1 (6 bases). The CDR3 has 14 amino acids. Looked up from germline, CDR1 is SNHLY and CDR2 is FYNNEI. V was trimmed by 1 base and J by 4 bases, leaving 11 bases between them. This CDR3 is CASSEDRVRYEQYF. The DNA of the CDR3 is TGTGCCAGCAGTGAAGACAGGGTGCGGTACGAGCAGTACTTC.

The rearrangement links TRBV4-1 to TRBJ1-1; perhaps TRBD1 as D (5 bases). V was clipped by 0 bases and J by 1 base, with 15 bases between them. The CDR3 length is 17 residues. Germline values: CDR1 MGHRA, CDR2 YSYEKL. The chain's CDR3 is CASSQDPFGQGNTEAFF. CDR3 nucleotide sequence: TGCGCCAGCAGCCAAGATCCTTTTGGTCAGGGGAACACTGAAGCTTTCTTT.

The chain carries TRBV7-9 and TRBJ2-3; the match to TRBD1 covers 7 bases. This CDR3 region has 18 residues. Germline V CDR1 and CDR2: SEHNR, FQNEAQ (reference sequence). The V gene end was trimmed by 1 base and the J gene end by 5 bases; junction bases not matched to a gene: 15. CDR3 nucleotide sequence: TGTGCCAGCAGCTTAGGAAGGCCCGACGGGACAGTCCTAGATACGCAGTATTTT. It encodes CASSLGRPDGTVLDTQYF.

J is TRBJ2-3 and V is TRBV9; 9 nucleotides line up with TRBD2. This CDR3 is built from 18 residues. The V and J ends lost 0 bases and 1 base, in that order; junction bases with no gene match: 9. Germline V gene lookup returns CDR1 SGDLS and CDR2 YYNGEE. The CDR3 loop reads CASSVEVGAGGRTDTQYF. The CDR3 DNA sequence: TGTGCCAGCAGCGTAGAAGTGGGAGCGGGGGGACGCACAGATACGCAGTATTTT.

V and J are TRBV25-1 and TRBJ2-3, with D perhaps TRBD2 (6 bases). Trimming took 0 bases from V and 0 from J, leaving 13 bases between them. Germline V gene sequence: CDR1 MGHDK, CDR2 SYGVNS. The CDR3 totals 17 residues. This chain's CDR3 is CASSEYGNSGSTDTQYF. DNA of the CDR3: TGTGCCAGCAGTGAATATGGTAATAGCGGTAGCACAGATACGCAGTATTTT.

The chain combines TRBV6-5 with TRBJ2-7, with 8 bases identical to TRBD2. The length of the CDR3 is 16 residues. Germline CDR1 and CDR2: MNHEY and SVGAGI. J gave up 5 bases and V 0 bases, and 9 bases lay outside the gene matches. CDR3: CASSYSPGGLSDEQYF. The CDR3 coding sequence is TGTGCCAGCAGTTACTCCCCGGGGGGGCTTAGCGACGAGCAGTACTTC.